This T cell receptor (beta chain) was identified in a study of blood T cell repertoires in COVID-19. Study-level background: Acute and convalescent COVID-19 specimens originated in the United States, Italy and Spain. T cells, B-cell-depleted T cells, or PBMCs provided the cDNA or gDNA that served as material.

Source study methods: Reference gene primer amplification gave estimated nucleated cell counts. TCRdb's table, derived via immunoSEQ multiplex PCR, lists solely in-frame clones and lacks some. V and J calls and clone size follow that table, whereas D and trimming were derived from the DNA. This table holds under 110,000 clones, under 85% found once. CDR1 is SQVTM and CDR2 is ANQGSEA in the germline V gene. This CDR3 is built from 12 residues. Trimming took 6 bases from V and 8 from J, leaving 13 bases between them. The sample taken for sequencing was peripheral blood. The receptor was isolated from a woman aged 60 to 75 with acute or convalescent COVID-19. The chain joins TRBV29-1 to TRBJ1-4; D ambiguous. The CDR3 DNA follows: TGCAGCGTCGTCGAGGCGGGAGAAAAACTGTTTTTT. Amino acid sequence: CSVVEAGEKLFF.